The rows below give T cell receptor beta chains drawn from one sample of a study of breast tumors, draining lymph nodes, adjacent tissues. MiXCR was run by TCRdb on the multiplex PCR reads, yielding one entry per CDR3 protein. The sample has approximately 130,000 distinct CDR3 sequences, less than 25% seen once. Sequenced material: axillary lymph node tissue. Receptors originate from a female donor with breast cancer. Some clones in this sample may be carry-over from other donors' samples. Each CDR3 is given with its conserved first and last residue. A D gene is named only where the DNA matches it firmly. Not every row has a clone size; where given, it reads once, few, many or a size class.

TRBV5-4,TRBJ2-3,TRBD2,many,CAIISGSRRDTQYF,TGTGCCATCATTAGCGGGAGCCGGAGGGATACGCAGTATTTT
TRBV28,TRBJ1-2,.,.,CASNSYREAYTF,TGTGCCAGCAACTCTTACAGGGAAGCCTACACCTTC
TRBV20-1,TRBJ2-3,.,.,CSARRGGGTDTQYF,TGCAGTGCTAGGCGGGGAGGAGGCACAGATACGCAGTATTTT
TRBV6-4,TRBJ1-6,.,many,CASRGGSPLHF,TGTGCCAGCAGAGGAGGTTCACCCCTCCACTTT
TRBV20-1,TRBJ2-5,TRBD2,many,CSAGLAGVEETQYF,TGCAGTGCGGGACTAGCGGGAGTAGAGGAGACCCAGTACTTC
TRBV15,TRBJ2-1,.,many,CATSRDSGHLNEQFF,TGTGCCACCAGCAGAGATTCGGGACACCTCAATGAGCAGTTCTTC
TRBV28,TRBJ2-3,.,.,CASNRRGLTSTDTQYF,TGTGCCAGCAACCGCCGGGGGCTTACTAGCACAGATACGCAGTATTTT
TRBV12-3/TRBV12-4,TRBJ1-4,.,many,CASSLTGTQSEKLFF,TGTGCCAGCAGTCTTACCGGGACCCAGTCGGAAAAACTGTTTTTT
TRBV15,TRBJ2-7,TRBD2,many,CATSRGTTAGEQYF,TGTGCCACCAGCAGGGGGACTACCGCGGGGGAGCAGTACTTC
TRBV28,TRBJ2-7,.,.,CASSLSQIYEQYF,TGTGCCAGCAGTTTATCGCAGATATACGAGCAGTACTTC
TRBV28,TRBJ2-7,.,few,CASRAGSRYEQYF,TGTGCCAGCCGCGCCGGGAGTCGCTACGAGCAGTACTTC
TRBV28,TRBJ2-1,TRBD1,.,CASSGQGASFSYNEQFF,TGTGCCAGCAGTGGACAGGGGGCTTCCTTTTCCTACAATGAGCAGTTCTTC
TRBV5-6,TRBJ2-1,.,many,CASSGGVPYNEQFF,TGTGCCAGCAGCGGGGGAGTTCCCTACAATGAGCAGTTCTTC
TRBV24-1,TRBJ1-2,.,many,CATSARDGGASNYGYTF,TGTGCCACCAGTGCGCGGGACGGGGGGGCTTCTAACTATGGCTACACCTTC
TRBV30,TRBJ1-6,.,many,CAWSVPFGTSSYNSPLHF,TGTGCCTGGAGTGTACCATTCGGCACGAGCTCCTATAATTCACCCCTCCACTTT
TRBV20-1,TRBJ2-7,.,many,CSAREVGQGSYEQYF,TGCAGTGCTAGAGAGGTGGGCCAGGGGAGCTACGAGCAGTACTTC
TRBV6-5,TRBJ2-5,TRBD2,many,CASSPTLAGVLETQYF,TGTGCCAGCAGTCCAACACTAGCGGGAGTGCTGGAGACCCAGTACTTC
TRBV14,TRBJ2-7,.,.,CASSQGIAYEQYF,TGTGCCAGCAGCCAGGGCATTGCCTACGAGCAGTACTTC
TRBV28,TRBJ2-3,TRBD2,few,CASSPYLAGGSTDTQYF,TGTGCCAGCAGTCCCTACCTAGCGGGAGGAAGCACAGATACGCAGTATTTT
TRBV9,TRBJ2-2,.,many,CASSATGRGAGELFF,TGTGCCAGCAGCGCAACCGGCAGAGGGGCCGGGGAGCTGTTTTTT
TRBV20-1,TRBJ2-7,TRBD2,many,CSARETSGTYEQYF,TGCAGTGCTAGAGAGACTAGCGGGACCTACGAGCAGTACTTC
TRBV20-1,TRBJ2-7,TRBD2,many,CSAMGTSGNGFSYEQYF,TGCAGTGCTATGGGGACTAGCGGGAATGGGTTCTCCTACGAGCAGTACTTC
TRBV12-3/TRBV12-4,TRBJ1-5,.,many,CASSRHEDLNQPQHF,TGTGCCAGCAGTCGCCATGAGGACTTGAATCAGCCCCAGCATTTT
TRBV5-4,TRBJ2-7,TRBD2,.,CASSLGTSGTLDEQYF,TGTGCCAGCAGCTTGGGGACTAGCGGGACCCTAGACGAGCAGTACTTC
TRBV20-1,TRBJ1-5,.,many,CSARPQEGNQPQHF,TGCAGTGCTAGACCACAGGAGGGCAATCAGCCCCAGCATTTT
TRBV6-5,TRBJ1-2,.,many,CASSYAGTPDGYTF,TGTGCCAGCAGTTACGCCGGGACACCGGATGGCTACACCTTC
TRBV20-1,TRBJ2-1,.,many,CSARDFSERPTKEQFF,TGCAGTGCTAGAGATTTCAGTGAGCGGCCAACTAAGGAGCAGTTCTTC